The 6 T cell receptor beta chains reported below all come from one sample, sequenced in a study of memory CD4+ T cells and cytomegalovirus serostatus. Single viable CD3+CD4+CD8-CD45RO+ cells were sorted as the memory CD4+ T cells. Libraries were prepared by immunoSEQ multiplex PCR; TCRdb keeps only in-frame clonotypes and omits some of them. The sample has over 65,000 clones, about 85% seen once. The material sequenced was memory CD4+ T cells from blood. Receptors were obtained from an adult in good health and CMV-seronegative.

The chain combines TRBV1 with TRBJ1-5; the DNA was not used to check the table's D call, TRBD1. TRBV1 represents a pseudogene. The CDR3 loop spans 22 amino acids. Written as DNA, the CDR3 is TGCACCAGCAGCCAAGACGACACCAACGGGACACAGGGTAGGGATAGCAATCAGCCCCAGCATTTT. Amino acid sequence: CTSSQDDTNGTQGRDSNQPQHF.

This clone was seen a few times. The genes are TRBV4-3 and TRBJ1-2; 9 bases map to TRBD1. V dropped 0 bases and J dropped 4; count of bases not matched to a gene: 9. Germline assignment: CDR1 LGHNA and CDR2 YSLEER. The CDR3 runs to 17 residues. The CDR3 bases are TGCGCCAGCAGCCAAGATCGGGCTGGACAGGGGTCCTATGGCTACACCTTC. As protein: CASSQDRAGQGSYGYTF.

The chain employs TRBV9 and TRBJ2-1; 12 positions match TRBD2. Germline V lookup: CDR1 SGDLS, CDR2 YYNGEE. V lost 6 bases and J lost 7; bases outside the gene matches: 5. The CDR3 runs 14 residues. CDR3 protein: CASNLAGGRNEQFF. The CDR3 DNA is TGTGCCAGCAATCTAGCGGGGGGGCGAAATGAGCAGTTCTTC.

The chain employs TRBV5-1 and TRBJ2-1; 7 bases align to TRBD2. This CDR3 is built from 15 residues. The junction had 4 bases not matched to a gene; V was cut back by 4 bases and J by 0 bases. The germline gives CDR1 SGHRS, CDR2 YFSETQ. The CDR3 protein is CASSRGRDSYNEQFF. The CDR3 nucleotides are TGCGCCAGCAGCCGGGGGAGGGACTCCTACAATGAGCAGTTCTTC.

This chain joins TRBV5-4 and TRBJ1-2, with D uncertain. Germline V gene sequence: CDR1 SGHNT, CDR2 YYREEE (reference sequence). Trimming left V 2 bases short and J 2 bases short, with 19 bases between. This CDR3 contains 17 residues. CDR3: CASSLSYSPEWNYGYTF. The CDR3 DNA reads as TGTGCCAGCAGCTTATCGTACTCCCCGGAGTGGAACTATGGCTACACCTTC.

The V gene is TRBV10-3, the J gene TRBJ2-5; no clear D. The V end lost 3 bases, the J end lost 5 bases, and 13 bases lay between the germline ends. CDR1 and CDR2 (germline): ENHRY, SYGVKD. The CDR3 runs to 14 residues. CDR3 loop: CAISDGPAGETQYF. The CDR3 nucleotides are TGTGCCATCAGTGACGGCCCGGCTGGCGAGACCCAGTACTTC.